Following are 17 T cell receptor beta chains from one sample sequenced in a study of T-cell reconstitution after alpha-beta-depleted transplantation in children. Unique molecular identifiers were incorporated into the prepared TCRbeta library. TCRdb redid the calling of the PCR reads with MiXCR, one entry per CDR3 protein. The data contain over 550,000 distinct CDR3 sequences, about 10% of them singletons. Sequencing used PBMCs from the stem cell graft donor, obtained from the stem cell graft. The receptors originated from a human donor who donated a stem cell graft to a child with acute myeloid leukemia.

This clonotype was counted ten times or more. This chain uses TRBV7-3 with TRBJ2-1; D is tentatively TRBD1 or TRBD2 (5 bases each). The germline V gene has CDR1 SGHTA and CDR2 FQGTGA. Trimming shortened V by 4 bases and J by 3 bases, and 10 bases separated the two germline ends. This CDR3 is 14 amino acids long. The CDR3 region is CASSSQGRYNEQFF. CDR3 nucleotide sequence: TGTGCCAGCAGCTCCCAGGGACGCTACAATGAGCAGTTCTTC.

The chain has TRBV10-3 and TRBJ2-7; 9 nucleotides align to TRBD1. Trimming cost V 6 bases and J 0 bases; bases outside gene matches: 3. Germline CDR1 and CDR2: ENHRY and SYGVKD. The CDR3 totals 14 residues. The CDR3 DNA follows: TGTGCCATCAGAGGGACAGGGTACTCCTACGAGCAGTACTTC. The encoded protein is CAIRGTGYSYEQYF.

This clonotype was seen a handful of times. The chain has TRBV11-1 and TRBJ2-1; no clear D. V lost 3 bases and J 0 bases, leaving 21 bases between the germline ends. The CDR3 spans 19 residues. Looked up from germline, CDR1 is SGHAT and CDR2 is FQDESV (reference sequence). The CDR3 here is CASSLADNTYKSSYNEQFF. The CDR3 bases are TGTGCCAGCAGCTTGGCGGATAATACGTACAAAAGCTCCTACAATGAGCAGTTCTTC.

This chain connects TRBV5-1 to TRBJ2-3; D not certain. Trimming removed 2 bases at V and 0 bases at J, with 13 bases between. Germline V CDR1 and CDR2: SGHRS, YFSETQ. The CDR3 has 16 residues. DNA for the CDR3: TGCGCCAGCAGCTTACGTCCTGGATCTAGCACAGATACGCAGTATTTT. The encoded protein is CASSLRPGSSTDTQYF.

This clonotype was found a few times. This rearrangement joins TRBV6-5 to TRBJ1-1, with D perhaps matching TRBD1 (6 bases). Germline loops: CDR1 MNHEY, CDR2 SVGAGI. V dropped 0 bases and J dropped 1 base, with 15 bases sitting between them. CDR3 length equals 17 residues. As DNA, the CDR3 is TGTGCCAGCAGTTACTCGACGAGTGGGGGGCGGAACACTGAAGCTTTCTTT. Translated: CASSYSTSGGRNTEAFF.

This clonotype has only a few counts. V usage is TRBV28 and J usage is TRBJ2-7; D may be TRBD1 (6 bases). CDR1 is MDHEN, CDR2 SYDVKM, per germline. The CDR3 has 19 amino acids. V was trimmed by 1 base and J by 3 bases, leaving 25 bases between them. CDR3 residues: CASSLLVGDFGTKYYEQYF. The DNA for the CDR3 is TGTGCCAGCAGTTTATTGGTGGGTGATTTCGGGACAAAATACTACGAGCAGTACTTC.

There are a few counts of this clonotype. V usage is TRBV20-1 and J usage is TRBJ1-4; weak D call: TRBD1 (5 bases). Deletions cut 0 bases from V and 2 bases from J, with 13 bases between. CDR3 size: 16 residues. Germline V gene data show CDR1 as DFQATT and CDR2 as SNEGSKA (reference sequence). The CDR3 loop reads CSARDNKGVTNEKLFF. The CDR3 DNA is TGCAGTGCTAGAGATAACAAAGGGGTGACTAATGAAAAACTGTTTTTT.

This chain joins TRBV12-3 or TRBV12-4 and TRBJ2-5; weak D call: TRBD1 (6 bases). V was cut by 4 bases and J by 5 bases, with 17 bases left in between. The CDR3 has 15 amino acids. CDR3 coding DNA: TGTGCCAGCAGTTCCGGGCCGGGACATGGGGAGACCCAGTACTTC. Protein: CASSSGPGHGETQYF.

This clonotype has more than one count but fewer than ten. The chain carries TRBV29-1 and TRBJ1-1, with 7 bases aligning to TRBD1. Germline V gives CDR1 SQVTM, CDR2 ANQGSEA. The CDR3 consists of 13 residues. Trimming took 4 bases from V and 6 from J; bases not matched to a gene: 8. The CDR3 region has the DNA TGCAGCGTTGGGCAGGGGGGGGTCGCTGAAGCTTTCTTT. Translating it yields CSVGQGGVAEAFF.

This clonotype showed up many times. The chain combines TRBV5-5 with TRBJ2-1, with TRBD2 identical over 13 bases. Losses at the gene ends were 4 bases for V and 10 bases for J; bases not matched to a gene: 8. Germline values: CDR1 SGHKS, CDR2 YYEKEE (reference sequence). CDR3 length equals 15 residues. This chain's CDR3 is CASSTPGGLAGEQFF. CDR3 nucleotides: TGTGCCAGCAGCACACCGGGGGGACTAGCGGGAGAGCAGTTCTTC.

This clonotype was seen more than once but under ten times. J is TRBJ2-5 and V is TRBV5-6, with TRBD2 matching 11 bases. The CDR3 has 17 residues. With V trimmed by 4 bases and J by 4 bases, 12 bases remained unmatched. The germline gives CDR1 SGHDT, CDR2 YYEEEE. The CDR3 loop reads CASSHLAGGGYGETQYF. CDR3 bases: TGTGCCAGCAGCCATCTAGCGGGAGGAGGTTATGGAGAGACCCAGTACTTC.

This clonotype came up many times. One junction end does not reproduce the germline sequence, and a read error may be involved. The chain employs TRBV20-1 and TRBJ2-1; 12 nucleotides line up with TRBD2. The CDR3 extends over 16 amino acids. Looked up from germline, CDR1 is DFQATT and CDR2 is SNEGSKA (reference sequence). The CDR3 sequence: CSAPPGLAGGFSGHVF. The DNA for the CDR3 is TGCAGTGCCCCCCCCGGGCTAGCGGGAGGGTTTTCGGGCCACGTCTTC.

This clonotype was counted between two and nine times. J is TRBJ2-3 and V is TRBV20-1; TRBD1 is a possible D gene (6 bases). CDR3 size: 15 residues. Trimming took off 4 bases at V and 1 base at J, with 15 bases between the two ends. Germline V lookup: CDR1 DFQATT, CDR2 SNEGSKA (reference sequence). The CDR3 DNA reads TGCAGTGCTAAGACCGGGTCAGGGGGCACAGATACGCAGTATTTT. This codes for CSAKTGSGGTDTQYF.

V usage is TRBV12-3 or TRBV12-4 and J usage is TRBJ1-4; weak D call: TRBD1 (5 bases). V was clipped by 4 bases and J by 3 bases, with 12 bases between them. CDR3 length equals 15 residues. CDR3 nucleotide sequence: TGTGCCAGCAGTTCGACAGTCGGGCCTAATGAAAAACTGTTTTTT. This codes for CASSSTVGPNEKLFF.

The sample holds many counts of this clonotype. The V gene is TRBV27, the J gene TRBJ2-1, with 12 bases lining up with TRBD1. Germline values: CDR1 MNHEY, CDR2 SMNVEV (reference sequence). Losses at the gene ends were 3 bases for V and 9 bases for J; bases not matched to a gene: 6. This CDR3 comprises 15 residues. CDR3 amino acids: CASSFSGTGGGEQFF. The CDR3 DNA follows: TGTGCCAGCAGTTTCTCCGGGACAGGGGGCGGTGAGCAGTTCTTC.

This clonotype was picked up many times. The chain couples TRBV29-1 to TRBJ2-1; 15 nucleotides match TRBD2. Germline CDR1 and CDR2: SQVTM and ANQGSEA. The CDR3 spans 16 residues. The ends lost 7 bases at V and 7 bases at J; junction bases unmatched: 11. CDR3: CSARTSGRGRRNEQFF. The CDR3 nucleotides read TGCAGCGCTCGGACTAGCGGGAGGGGAAGAAGGAATGAGCAGTTCTTC.

This rearrangement joins TRBV20-1 to TRBJ1-2; TRBD1 agrees at 8 bases. V was pared by 5 bases and J by 3 bases, with 8 bases of the junction left unmatched. CDR3 length: 14 residues. Germline values: CDR1 DFQATT, CDR2 SNEGSKA (reference sequence). In nucleotides, the CDR3 is TGCAGTGCTTCCCCCGGACAGGGCGACTATGGCTACACCTTC. Residues: CSASPGQGDYGYTF.